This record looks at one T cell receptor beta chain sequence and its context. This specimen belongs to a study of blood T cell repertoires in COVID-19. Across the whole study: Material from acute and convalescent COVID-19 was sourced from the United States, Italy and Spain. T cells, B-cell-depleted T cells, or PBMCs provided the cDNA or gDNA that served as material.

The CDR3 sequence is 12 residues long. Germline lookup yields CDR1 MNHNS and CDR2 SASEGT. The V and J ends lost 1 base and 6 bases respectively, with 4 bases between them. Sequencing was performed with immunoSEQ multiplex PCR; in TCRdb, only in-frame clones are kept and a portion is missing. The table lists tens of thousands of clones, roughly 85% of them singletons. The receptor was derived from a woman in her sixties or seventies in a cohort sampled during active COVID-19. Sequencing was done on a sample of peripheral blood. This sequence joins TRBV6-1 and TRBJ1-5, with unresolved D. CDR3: CASSEGAQPQHF. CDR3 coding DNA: TGTGCCAGCAGTGAAGGCGCTCAGCCCCAGCATTTT.